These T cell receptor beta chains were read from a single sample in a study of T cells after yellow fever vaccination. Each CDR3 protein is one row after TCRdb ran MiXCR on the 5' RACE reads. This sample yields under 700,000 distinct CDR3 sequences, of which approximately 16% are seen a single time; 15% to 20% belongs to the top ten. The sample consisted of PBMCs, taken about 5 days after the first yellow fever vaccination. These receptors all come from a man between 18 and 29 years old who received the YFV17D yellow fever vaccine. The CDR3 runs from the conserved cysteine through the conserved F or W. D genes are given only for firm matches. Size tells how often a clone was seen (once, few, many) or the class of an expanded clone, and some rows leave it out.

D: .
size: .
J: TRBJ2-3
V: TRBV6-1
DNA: TGTGCCAGCAGTGGCATGTGGGCGGATACGCAGTATTTT
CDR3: CASSGMWADTQYF

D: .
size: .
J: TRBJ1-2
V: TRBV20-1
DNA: TGCAGTGCTAGAGACAGGGTCGACTATGGCTCCACCTTC
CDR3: CSARDRVDYGSTF

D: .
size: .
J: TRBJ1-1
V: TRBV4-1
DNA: TGCGCCAGCAGGTCCCCCCGGGGTCTGAACACTGAAGCTTTCTTT
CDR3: CASRSPRGLNTEAFF

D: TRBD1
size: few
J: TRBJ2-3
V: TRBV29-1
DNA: TGCAGCGTTGAACTCACCAGGGGGTACGCGCAGTATTTT
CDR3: CSVELTRGYAQYF

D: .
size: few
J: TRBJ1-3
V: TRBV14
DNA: TGTGCCAGCAGTAGGCGCGTGGGCCGCATCCTTTTTGGAAACACCATATATTTT
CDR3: CASSRRVGRILFGNTIYF

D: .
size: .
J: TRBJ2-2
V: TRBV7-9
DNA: TGTGCCAGCAGAACTCGACAGGGAGGCACCGGGGAGCTGTTTTTT
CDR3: CASRTRQGGTGELFF

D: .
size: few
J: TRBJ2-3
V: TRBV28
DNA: TGTGCCAGCAGTTTCGGTGTTACGCAGTATTTT
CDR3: CASSFGVTQYF

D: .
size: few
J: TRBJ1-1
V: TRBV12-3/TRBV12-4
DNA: TGTGCCAGCAGCAGAAGGACGGAAGGCACTGAAGCTTTCTTT
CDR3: CASSRRTEGTEAFF

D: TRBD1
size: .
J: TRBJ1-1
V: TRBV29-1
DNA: TGCAGCGTTGCCCCCATCCCGGGACAGGGGTACACTGAAGCTTTCTTT
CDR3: CSVAPIPGQGYTEAFF

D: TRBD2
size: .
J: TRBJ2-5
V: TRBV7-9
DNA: TGTGCCAGCAGCGAAGAAAGACTAGCGGGGGGCCAAGAGACCCAGTACTTC
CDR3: CASSEERLAGGQETQYF

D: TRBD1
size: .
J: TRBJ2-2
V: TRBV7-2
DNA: TGTGCCAGCAGCTTAGGGGGACAGGGGGCCGGGGAGCTGTTTTTT
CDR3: CASSLGGQGAGELFF

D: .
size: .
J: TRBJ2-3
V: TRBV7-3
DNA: TGTGCCAGCAGCCGGCAAAGTGGCACAGATACGCAGTATTTT
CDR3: CASSRQSGTDTQYF

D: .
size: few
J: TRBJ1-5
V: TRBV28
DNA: TGTGCCAGCAGTTTATTTGGGAAACTAGGCTATAGCAATCAGCCCCAGCATTTT
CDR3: CASSLFGKLGYSNQPQHF

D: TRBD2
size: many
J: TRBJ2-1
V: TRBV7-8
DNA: TGTGCCAGCAGCTGGAGGGGACTAGCGGGGGCCTACAATGAGCAGTTCTTC
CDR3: CASSWRGLAGAYNEQFF

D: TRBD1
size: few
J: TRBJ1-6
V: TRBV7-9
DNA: TGTGCCAGCAGCTTAGGGACAGGACTATATAATTCACCCCTCCACTTT
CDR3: CASSLGTGLYNSPLHF

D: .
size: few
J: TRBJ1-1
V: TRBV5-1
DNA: TGCGCCAGCAGCCCAGGAGGGAGGGAAGCTTTCTTT
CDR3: CASSPGGREAFF

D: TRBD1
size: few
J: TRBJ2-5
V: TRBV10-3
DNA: TGTGCCATCAGGGACAGGGGGGCCCTGGAAGAGACCCAGTACTTC
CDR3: CAIRDRGALEETQYF

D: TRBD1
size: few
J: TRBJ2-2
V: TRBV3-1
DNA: TGTGCCAGCAGCTCCCGACAGGGGGGCGGGGAGCTGTTTTTT
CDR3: CASSSRQGGGELFF

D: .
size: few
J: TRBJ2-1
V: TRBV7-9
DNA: TGTGCCAGCAGCTTGGGGCAGACACCCTACAATGAGCAGTTCTTC
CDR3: CASSLGQTPYNEQFF

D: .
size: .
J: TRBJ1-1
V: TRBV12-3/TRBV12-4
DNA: TGTGCCAGCATCCTCCGTGAGGGTGAAGCTTTCTTT
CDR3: CASILREGEAFF

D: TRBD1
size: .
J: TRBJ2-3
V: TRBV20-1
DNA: TGCAGTGCTGCACCGGGACAGGGGAGCACAGATACGCAGTATTTT
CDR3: CSAAPGQGSTDTQYF

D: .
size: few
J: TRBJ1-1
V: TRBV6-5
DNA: TGTGCCAGCAGATACCGGGTTGGGGGCGTGGAAGCTTTCTTT
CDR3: CASRYRVGGVEAFF

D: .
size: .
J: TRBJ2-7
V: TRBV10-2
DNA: TGCGCCAGCAGTGGCTGGACAGAGTACGAGCAGTACTTC
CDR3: CASSGWTEYEQYF

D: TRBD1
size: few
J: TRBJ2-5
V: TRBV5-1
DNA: TGCGCCAGCAGCTTGGTAGCGGGACAGGGGGCTGAAGAGACCCAGTACTTC
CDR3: CASSLVAGQGAEETQYF

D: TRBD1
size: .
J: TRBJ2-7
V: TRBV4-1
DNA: TGCGCCAGCAGCCAAGTACTAAAGGGACAGGGGCCGTACGAGCAGTACTTC
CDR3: CASSQVLKGQGPYEQYF

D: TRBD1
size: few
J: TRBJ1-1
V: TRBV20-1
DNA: TGCAGAGCTCCGGGACAGACCTTTAAGTTTGAAGCTTTCTTT
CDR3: CRAPGQTFKFEAFF

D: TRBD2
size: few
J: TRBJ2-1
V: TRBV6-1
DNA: TGTGCCAGCAGTCGGCTAGCGGGGGCCAGGGGTGAGCAGTTCTTC
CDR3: CASSRLAGARGEQFF

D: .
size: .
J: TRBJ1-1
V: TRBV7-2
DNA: TGTGCCAGCAGCAACAGGGTGGGGGGCACTGAAGCTTTCTTT
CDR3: CASSNRVGGTEAFF

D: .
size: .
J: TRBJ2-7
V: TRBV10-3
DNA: TGTGCCATCAGTGAAAATCCAGCCCCTAGCTCCTACGAGCAGTACTTC
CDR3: CAISENPAPSSYEQYF

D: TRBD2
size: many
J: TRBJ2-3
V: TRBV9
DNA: TGTGCCAGCAGCGTAGGGACTAGCGGTTTCACAGATACGCAGTATTTT
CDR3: CASSVGTSGFTDTQYF

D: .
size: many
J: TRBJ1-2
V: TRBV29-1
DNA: TGCAGCGTAGGGTCCACAGGAATCTATGGCTACACCTTC
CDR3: CSVGSTGIYGYTF

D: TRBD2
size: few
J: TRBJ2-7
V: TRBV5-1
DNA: TGCGCCAGCAGCCCCGTTGGGGGGGGGGACGAGCAGTACTTC
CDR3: CASSPVGGGDEQYF

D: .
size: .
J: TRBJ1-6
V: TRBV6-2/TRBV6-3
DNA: TGTGCCAGCTCTAACACCCCCGAGGGACTTGTTTCACCCCTCCACTTT
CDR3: CASSNTPEGLVSPLHF

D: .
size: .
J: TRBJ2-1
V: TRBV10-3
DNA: TGTGCCATCAGTTTCACCGGGGAACAAGGTGAGCAGTTCTTC
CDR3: CAISFTGEQGEQFF

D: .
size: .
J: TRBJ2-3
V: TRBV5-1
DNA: TGCGCCAGCAGCTTGTGGGCCTTCGGCACAGATACGCAGTATTTT
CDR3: CASSLWAFGTDTQYF

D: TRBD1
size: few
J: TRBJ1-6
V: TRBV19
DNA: TGTGCCAGTAAAGGGACAGGGGGTCCCCTCCACTTT
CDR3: CASKGTGGPLHF

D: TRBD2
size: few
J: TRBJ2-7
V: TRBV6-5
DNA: TGTGCCAGCAGTTTGGATAGCGGGGCGACCTACGAGCAGTACTTC
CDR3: CASSLDSGATYEQYF

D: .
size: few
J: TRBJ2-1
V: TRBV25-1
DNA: TGTGCCAGCAGTCCTCAGCCCCACAGTTTGGCGATATACAATGAGCAGTTCTTC
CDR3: CASSPQPHSLAIYNEQFF

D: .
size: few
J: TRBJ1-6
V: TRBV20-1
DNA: TGCAGTGCTGAAGACAGTTCTTATAATTCACCCCTCCACTTT
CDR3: CSAEDSSYNSPLHF

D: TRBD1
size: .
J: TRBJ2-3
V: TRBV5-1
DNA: TGCGCCAGCAGCCCCCAGGGGGCAGGGACGACAGATACGCAGTATTTT
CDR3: CASSPQGAGTTDTQYF

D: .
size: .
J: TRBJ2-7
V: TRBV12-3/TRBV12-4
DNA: TGTGCCAGCAGCTCACAACGGGCTTCCTACGAGCAGTACTTC
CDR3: CASSSQRASYEQYF

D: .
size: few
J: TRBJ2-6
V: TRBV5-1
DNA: TGCGCCAGCAGCTTAAGCGGGTCGGCTGGTGGGGCCAACGTCCTGACTTTC
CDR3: CASSLSGSAGGANVLTF

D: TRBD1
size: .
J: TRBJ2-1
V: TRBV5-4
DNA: TGTGCCAGCTTCCGGGACAGGGCCCAATTTACCTACAATGAGCAGTTCTTC
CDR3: CASFRDRAQFTYNEQFF

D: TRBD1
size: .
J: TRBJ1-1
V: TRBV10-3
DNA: TGTGCCATCACCCTGGACAGGGGGCTGTCAACTGAAGCTTTCTTT
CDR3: CAITLDRGLSTEAFF

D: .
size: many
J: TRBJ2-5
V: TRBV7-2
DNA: TGTGCCAGCAGCAGTGACAGGCAAGAGACCCAGTACTTC
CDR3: CASSSDRQETQYF

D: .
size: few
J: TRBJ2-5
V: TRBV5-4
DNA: TGTGCCAGCAGCTCGACGGACACACCCGAGACCCAGTACTTC
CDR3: CASSSTDTPETQYF

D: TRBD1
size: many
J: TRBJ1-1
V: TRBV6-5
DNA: TGTGCCAGCAGTTTCGACAGGGGGAACACTGAAGCTTTCTTT
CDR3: CASSFDRGNTEAFF

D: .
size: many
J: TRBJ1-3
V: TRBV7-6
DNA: TGTGCCAGCACCACAGGCTCTGGAAACACCATATATTTT
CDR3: CASTTGSGNTIYF

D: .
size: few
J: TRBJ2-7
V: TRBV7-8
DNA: TGTGCCAGCAGCTTAGGAGACCCCGAGCAGTACTTC
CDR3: CASSLGDPEQYF

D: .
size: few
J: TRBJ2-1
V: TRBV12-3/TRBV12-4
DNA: TGTGCCAGCAACCCAGACAGGAGCTCCTACAATGAGCAGTTCTTC
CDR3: CASNPDRSSYNEQFF

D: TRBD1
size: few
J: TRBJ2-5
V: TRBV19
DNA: TGTGCCAGTACCAATAGACAGGGACCGTACCAAGAGACCCAGTACTTC
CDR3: CASTNRQGPYQETQYF

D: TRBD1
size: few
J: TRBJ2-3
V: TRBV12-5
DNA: TGTGCTAGTGGTTTGACCCCCGACAGGGGCAAACTAGAAGATACGCAGTATTTT
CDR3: CASGLTPDRGKLEDTQYF

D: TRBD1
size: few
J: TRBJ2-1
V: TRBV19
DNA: TGTGCCAGTAGTCCCACCCCCGGGACAGGATACAATGAGCAGTTCTTC
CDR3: CASSPTPGTGYNEQFF